This TCR beta chain was documented in a study of vaccination effects on CD4 cells after COVID-19. About this clone itself: Antigen: not known.

Viral peptide pools were used in the ViraFEST assay to expand antigen-specific CD4+ T cells, and sequencing came afterward. With more than 9 days of culture completed, CD4+ T cells were isolated. The person had PCR-confirmed SARS-CoV-2 infection between March and December 2020. For each well, two million PBMC were cultured with 9 to 10 IU/ml IL-2 and 8.5 to 10 ug/ml peptides. HIV-1 Nef peptides, pooled, formed the negative control culture. Half of the medium was exchanged for IL-2 medium on both days 3 and 7. Sequenced by immunoSEQ multiplex PCR; TCRdb stores in-frame clones only, minus some. This repertoire shows 63,000 or so clones, 73% found once; its top ten account for 5%. Trimming took off 8 bases at V and 7 bases at J, with 12 bases between the two ends. There are 12 residues in the CDR3.

This TCR was recovered from a human donor who had a prior SARS-CoV-2 infection. The sequencing here drew on CD4+ T cells from PBMCs cultured with HIV peptides, taken before COVID-19 vaccination. Documented subset: HIV-1 Nef peptide pool negative control/reference culture. V usage is TRBV12-3 or TRBV12-4 and J usage is TRBJ2-1, with D perhaps being TRBD1 or TRBD2 (5 bases each). In nucleotides, the CDR3 is TGTGCCAGCCGGGACCATATAAATGAGCAGTTCTTC. It codes for CASRDHINEQFF.